This T cell receptor beta chain originates from a study of T cells after yellow fever vaccination. Broader study findings: In FACS-sorted repertoires, abundant clonotypes from the bulk population could appear as contaminants.

This clonotype appeared a few times. Its antigen is unknown. The CDR3 is 16 residues long. Trimming cost V 7 bases and J 6 bases; bases outside gene matches: 16. Per the germline V gene, CDR1 is MNHNY and CDR2 is SVGAGI (reference sequence). TCRdb re-analysed the 5' RACE reads in MiXCR, keeping a single row per CDR3 protein. Among just over 250,000 distinct CDR3 sequences listed, about 5% were seen once. The rearrangement links TRBV6-6 to TRBJ2-7; 9 bases are shared with TRBD1. The sample consisted of CD4+ T cells sorted from PBMCs, taken on the day of the yellow fever booster vaccination. The receptor comes from a man younger than 30 who received the YFV17D yellow fever vaccine. The CDR3 spells CASKPDAGTGLREQYF. DNA for the CDR3: TGTGCCAGCAAGCCCGATGCCGGGACAGGGTTACGCGAGCAGTACTTC.